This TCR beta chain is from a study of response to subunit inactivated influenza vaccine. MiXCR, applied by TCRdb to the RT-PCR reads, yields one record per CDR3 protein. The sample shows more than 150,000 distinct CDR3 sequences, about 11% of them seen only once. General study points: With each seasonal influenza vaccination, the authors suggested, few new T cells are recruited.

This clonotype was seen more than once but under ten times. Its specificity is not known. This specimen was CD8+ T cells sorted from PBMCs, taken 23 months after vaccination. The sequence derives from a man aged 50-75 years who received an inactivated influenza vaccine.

The CDR3 nucleotides are TGTGCCAGCACCGAGGGCAATCAGCCCCAGCATTTT. This sequence encodes CASTEGNQPQHF. The V and J genes are TRBV12-3 or TRBV12-4 and TRBJ1-5; D is ambiguous. The CDR3 has 12 residues. The V gene lost 7 bases and the J gene lost 2 bases, with 6 bases spanning the gap.